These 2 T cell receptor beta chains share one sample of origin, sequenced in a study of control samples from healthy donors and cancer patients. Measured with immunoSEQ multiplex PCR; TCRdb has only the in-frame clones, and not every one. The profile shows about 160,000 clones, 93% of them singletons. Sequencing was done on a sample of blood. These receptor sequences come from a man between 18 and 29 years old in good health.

Written as DNA, the CDR3 is TGTGCCAGCAGTCCGGGACAGGTAACAGGCTACACCTTC. Its translation: CASSPGQVTGYTF. V is TRBV28 and J is TRBJ1-2, with 8 bases matching TRBD1. The germline gives CDR1 MDHEN, CDR2 SYDVKM. After removal of 5 bases from V and 8 bases from J, the junction contained 7 bases not matched to a gene. This CDR3 region has 13 residues.

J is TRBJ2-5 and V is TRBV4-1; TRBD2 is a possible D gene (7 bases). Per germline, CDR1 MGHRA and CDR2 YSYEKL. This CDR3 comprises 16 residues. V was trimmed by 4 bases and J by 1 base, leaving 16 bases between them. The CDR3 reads CASSPTPRGPQETQYF. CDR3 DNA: TGCGCCAGCAGCCCCACCCCGCGGGGGCCCCAAGAGACCCAGTACTTC.